The rows below give T cell receptor beta chains drawn from one sample of a study of T cells in Graves' hyperthyroidism and ophthalmopathy. TCRdb ran MiXCR on the multiplex PCR reads and lists one entry per CDR3 protein. Counted here are roughly 360,000 distinct CDR3 sequences, roughly 13% occurring once; the ten biggest clones make up around 21%. The sequencing input was blood. The receptors were sampled from a man younger than 40 with Graves' hyperthyroidism that later progressed to Graves' ophthalmopathy. CDR3s include the opening cysteine and the closing phenylalanine or tryptophan. D genes are given only for firm matches. Only part of the rows carry a size: once, few, many, or a class if the clone is expanded.

clone size	V gene	J gene	D gene	CDR3 DNA	CDR3 protein
medium-sized	TRBV6-1	TRBJ1-5	NA	TGTGCCAGCACCGGGGAAGAATTTCAGCCCCAGCATTTT	CASTGEEFQPQHF
NA	TRBV19	TRBJ1-6	NA	TGTGCCAGTAGTGCATCACGTGGGGGGAATTCACCCCTCCACTTT	CASSASRGGNSPLHF
NA	TRBV29-1	TRBJ2-5	NA	TGCAGCGTTGAGTCCCTTATGAAAGAGACCCAGTACTTC	CSVESLMKETQYF
few	TRBV27	TRBJ2-1	TRBD1	TGTGCCAGCAGTTGGGGGACAGGGGACAATGAGCAGTTCTTC	CASSWGTGDNEQFF
few	TRBV19	TRBJ1-1	NA	TGTGCCAGTAGTATCCCGGGACGGATGAACACTGAAGCTTTCTTT	CASSIPGRMNTEAFF
few	TRBV10-3	TRBJ1-6	NA	TGTGCCATCAGCGGGGGGCTTAATTCACCCCTCCACTTT	CAISGGLNSPLHF
few	TRBV20-1	TRBJ1-5	NA	TGCAGTGCTAGTAATTATAGGGTGAGCAATCAGCCCCAGCATTTT	CSASNYRVSNQPQHF
many	TRBV20-1	TRBJ2-2	NA	TGCAGTGCTCCGCTTCAGGGCAACACCGGGGAGCTGTTTTTT	CSAPLQGNTGELFF
many	TRBV28	TRBJ1-5	NA	TGTGCCAGCAGTTTATCAGACCCTAATCAGCCCCAGCATTTT	CASSLSDPNQPQHF
many	TRBV28	TRBJ1-1	NA	TGTGCCAGCAGTTCCACGGGGGCCAACACTGAAGCTTTCTTT	CASSSTGANTEAFF
few	TRBV6-1	TRBJ2-5	TRBD2	TGTGCCACCCTGGCCAGCGGGGGTGGGGAGACCCAGTACTTC	CATLASGGGETQYF
NA	TRBV7-8	TRBJ2-5	NA	TGTGCCAGCAGTTCTACCGGATTTGGGCTCCTTAAAGAGACCCAGTACTTC	CASSSTGFGLLKETQYF
few	TRBV28	TRBJ2-1	TRBD1	TGTGCCAGTGGGGACAGTAATTCCCGAGAGCAGTTCTTC	CASGDSNSREQFF
many	TRBV11-2	TRBJ1-2	NA	TGTGCCAGCAGCTTAGGTAGAGGGGCGAACTATGGCTACACCTTC	CASSLGRGANYGYTF